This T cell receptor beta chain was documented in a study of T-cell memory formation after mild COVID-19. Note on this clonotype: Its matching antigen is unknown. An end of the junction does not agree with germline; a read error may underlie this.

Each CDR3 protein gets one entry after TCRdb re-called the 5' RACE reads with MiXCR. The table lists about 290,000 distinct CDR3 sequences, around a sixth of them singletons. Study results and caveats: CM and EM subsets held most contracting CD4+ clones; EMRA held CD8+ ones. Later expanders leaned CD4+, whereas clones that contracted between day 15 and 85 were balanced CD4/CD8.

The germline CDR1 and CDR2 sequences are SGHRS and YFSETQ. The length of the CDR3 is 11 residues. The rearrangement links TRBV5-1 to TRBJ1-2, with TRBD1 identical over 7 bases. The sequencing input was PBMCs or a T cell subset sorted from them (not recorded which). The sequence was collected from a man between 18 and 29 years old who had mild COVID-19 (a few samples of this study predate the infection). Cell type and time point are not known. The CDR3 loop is CASRLGGVLAF. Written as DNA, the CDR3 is TGCGCCAGCAGATTAGGGGGCGTTCTCGCCTTC.